This TCR beta chain appears in the sequencing data of a study of response to subunit inactivated influenza vaccine. Study results and limitations: It was the authors' suggestion that each seasonal influenza vaccination recruits few new T cells.

TCRdb called the RT-PCR reads again in MiXCR, with one record for every CDR3 protein. This sample has some 500,000 distinct CDR3 sequences, with over 25% found just once. The sample holds a few counts of this clonotype. Its target is not known. The clonotype originates from a man aged 45-60 years who received an inactivated influenza vaccine. The source material was CD4+ T cells sorted from PBMCs, sampled less than 6 days after vaccination.

The CDR3 reads CASSLGTSDYEQYF. The CDR3 DNA reads as TGTGCCAGCAGCTTAGGGACTAGTGACTACGAGCAGTACTTC. V and J are TRBV7-9 and TRBJ2-7, with 7 bases that match TRBD2. Trimming at V came to 1 base and at J to 3 bases, leaving 3 bases not matched to a gene. This CDR3 spans 14 amino acids. The germline V gene has CDR1 SEHNR and CDR2 FQNEAQ (reference sequence).